Below are 25 T cell receptor beta chains sequenced from a single sample in a study of beta chain features in type 1 diabetes. The authors reverse transcribed all of the isolated RNA, so sequencing captured expressed TCRB transcripts. Clones were read by immunoSEQ multiplex PCR, and TCRdb kept only the in-frame ones, dropping some. The sample lists 600,000 or so clones, 12% occurring once. The antigens these receptors bind are not known. Notes on the study in general: When Type 1 diabetes patients were examined, their TCRB CDR3s proved moderately but significantly shorter in all four CD4+ subsets.

Sequenced material: naive CD4+ T cells from blood. The receptors stem from a man younger than 45 with type 1 diabetes.

This chain joins TRBV7-2 and TRBJ1-1, with TRBD1 matching 7 bases. Germline trimming cut 6 bases from V and 4 bases from J; bases unmatched to any gene: 11. CDR3 length: 15 residues. Germline CDR1 and CDR2: SGHTA and FQGNSA. CDR3 bases: TGTGCCAGCAGTTTACAGGGGCTACGGGGCACTGAAGCTTTCTTT. The encoded protein is CASSLQGLRGTEAFF.

This clone appeared a few times. V is TRBV20-1 and J is TRBJ1-2, with TRBD1 matching over 7 bases. Losses at the gene ends were 3 bases for V and 8 bases for J; bases not matched to a gene: 3. The germline V gene has CDR1 DFQATT and CDR2 SNEGSKA (reference sequence). The CDR3 sequence is 11 residues long. The CDR3: CSASNRGGYTF. The CDR3, as DNA: TGCAGTGCTAGTAACAGGGGCGGCTACACCTTC.

This clone showed up just a few times. The CDR3 loop is CASSQDVSRGAYEQYF. The CDR3 coding sequence is TGCGCCAGCAGCCAAGATGTCAGCAGGGGTGCCTACGAGCAGTACTTC. The chain couples TRBV4-3 to TRBJ2-7; tentatively, D is TRBD1 (6 bases). Deletions cut 0 bases from V and 2 bases from J, with 14 bases between. There are 16 residues in the CDR3. Germline values: CDR1 LGHNA, CDR2 YSLEER.

The chain recombines TRBV6-6 with TRBJ2-7; D not certain. The CDR3 totals 14 residues. Germline V gene lookup returns CDR1 MNHNY and CDR2 SVGAGI (reference sequence). Trimming left V 0 bases short and J 3 bases short, with 9 bases between. In DNA form, the CDR3 reads TGTGCCAGCAGTTACTCGCCGCCAGACTACGAGCAGTACTTC. It encodes CASSYSPPDYEQYF.

V and J are TRBV10-3 and TRBJ2-3; D is possibly TRBD2 (5 bases). There are 13 residues in the CDR3. Per the germline V gene, CDR1 is ENHRY and CDR2 is SYGVKD. V was pared by 10 bases and J by 3 bases, with 14 bases between. CDR3 coding DNA: TGTGCCACCCTCGGACTGTTTACAGATACGCAGTATTTT. Translated: CATLGLFTDTQYF.

The V and J genes are TRBV5-5 and TRBJ2-5; 7 nucleotides line up with TRBD1. The germline gives CDR1 SGHKS, CDR2 YYEKEE (reference sequence). The V and J ends lost 7 bases and 2 bases, in that order; junction bases with no gene match: 8. There are 14 residues in the CDR3. The CDR3 DNA is TGTGCCAGCCATGCTCGACAGGGACAAGAGACCCAGTACTTC. This gives the protein CASHARQGQETQYF.

This chain links TRBV5-6 with TRBJ1-5; D remains unclear. The CDR3 runs 13 residues. V was trimmed by 4 bases and J by 4 bases, leaving 9 bases between them. CDR1 and CDR2 from the germline V gene are SGHDT and YYEEEE. The CDR3 coding sequence is TGTGCCAGCAGCCTCAGACCGAATCAGCCCCAGCATTTT. It is translated as CASSLRPNQPQHF.

The chain combines TRBV30 with TRBJ1-5; D uncertain. The germline CDR1 and CDR2 sequences are GTSNPN and SVGIG (reference sequence). The V end lost 0 bases, the J end lost 3 bases, and 9 bases lay between the germline ends. CDR3 size: 14 residues. CDR3 bases: TGTGCCTGGAGTGTACTAGGGTCCAATCAGCCCCAGCATTTT. Its protein is CAWSVLGSNQPQHF.

The chain links TRBV15 to TRBJ2-1; 7 bases agree with TRBD2. V shed 0 bases, J shed 9 bases, and the junction held 8 bases outside the gene matches. The CDR3 is 15 amino acids. Per the germline V gene, CDR1 is LNHNV and CDR2 is YYDKDF (reference sequence). In nucleotides, the CDR3 is TGTGCCACCAGCAGAGATAGGGACTACAATACTGAGCAGTTCTTC. Translated: CATSRDRDYNTEQFF.

This clone was picked up a small number of times. The gene calls are TRBV11-2 and TRBJ2-7, with 8 bases that match TRBD1. V shed 3 bases, J shed 3 bases, and the junction held 7 bases outside the gene matches. This CDR3 comprises 15 residues. Germline V CDR1 and CDR2: SGHAT, FQNNGV. CDR3 nucleotide sequence: TGTGCCAGCAGCTTTCCCGGACAGGGAGACTACGAGCAGTACTTC. Amino acids: CASSFPGQGDYEQYF.

This sequence joins TRBV30 and TRBJ2-5; 13 nucleotides agree with TRBD2. CDR3 length equals 14 residues. In germline, CDR1 is GTSNPN, CDR2 SVGIG (reference sequence). The V gene end was trimmed by 7 bases and the J gene end by 7 bases; junction bases not matched to a gene: 9. The CDR3 DNA sequence: TGTGCCTTAAGGACTAGCGGGGGTTATGTGACCCAGTACTTC. This sequence encodes CALRTSGGYVTQYF.

The V and J genes are TRBV5-1 and TRBJ2-1, with TRBD2 as a possible D gene (5 bases). This CDR3 contains 14 residues. The V gene's germline CDR1 is SGHRS and CDR2 YFSETQ. The V gene lost 2 bases and the J gene lost 5 bases, with 11 bases spanning the gap. The chain's CDR3 is CASSFIARDNEQFF. The CDR3 DNA reads TGCGCCAGCAGCTTTATAGCGAGGGACAATGAGCAGTTCTTC.

This sequence joins TRBV28 and TRBJ2-5; TRBD1 agrees at 7 bases. J gave up 4 bases and V 4 bases, and 12 bases lay outside the gene matches. Germline lookup yields CDR1 MDHEN and CDR2 SYDVKM. The CDR3 has 16 amino acids. This CDR3 is CASSYLPGQNLETQYF. CDR3 DNA: TGTGCCAGCAGTTACCTTCCGGGACAGAACCTAGAGACCCAGTACTTC.

The V gene is TRBV19, the J gene TRBJ2-7, with a tentative D call TRBD1 (6 bases). Germline V gives CDR1 LNHDA, CDR2 SQIVND (reference sequence). With 7 bases removed from V and 3 bases from J, the gap between germline ends came to 13 bases. CDR3 length equals 13 residues. The CDR3 DNA reads as TGTGCCAGTAAAGAGACAGGATACTACGAGCAGTACTTC. This sequence encodes CASKETGYYEQYF.

V is TRBV19 and J is TRBJ2-3, with a tentative D call TRBD2 (5 bases). The CDR3 length is 13 residues. Germline V gene sequence: CDR1 LNHDA, CDR2 SQIVND (reference sequence). V was trimmed by 5 bases and J by 6 bases, leaving 12 bases between them. In DNA form, the CDR3 reads TGTGCCAGTAGTTCGCAACAGCGGGATACGCAGTATTTT. It codes for CASSSQQRDTQYF.

The chain employs TRBV5-4 and TRBJ2-7, with TRBD1 matching 7 bases. The length of the CDR3 is 14 residues. Germline CDR1 is SGHNT and CDR2 is YYREEE (reference sequence). Trimming cost V 3 bases and J 11 bases; bases outside gene matches: 14. CDR3 DNA: TGTGCCAGCAGCTCGGGGACAGCAGCCGCCCGAGAGTACTTC. This gives the protein CASSSGTAAAREYF.

This clone was observed a handful of times. V usage is TRBV2 and J usage is TRBJ1-2; D remains unclear. Trimming stripped 0 bases from V and 7 bases from J, with 9 bases between. Per the germline V gene, CDR1 is SNHLY and CDR2 is FYNNEI. CDR3 length equals 13 residues. In DNA form, the CDR3 reads TGTGCCAGCAGTGAAGCCCGGGCTAGTGGCTACACCTTC. The encoded protein is CASSEARASGYTF.

This chain connects TRBV13 to TRBJ2-3; D possibly corresponds to TRBD1 (5 bases). From germline, CDR1 is PRHDT and CDR2 FYEKMQ (reference sequence). Trimming removed 0 bases at V and 2 bases at J, with 18 bases between. This CDR3 is built from 18 residues. CDR3 in DNA: TGTGCCAGCAGCTTAGGGGGTTATAGAGACAGACTCACAGATACGCAGTATTTT. It yields the protein CASSLGGYRDRLTDTQYF.

J is TRBJ1-2 and V is TRBV10-3, with 8 positions matching TRBD1. CDR3 length: 12 residues. Germline-derived CDR1 and CDR2 are ENHRY and SYGVKD. Losses at the gene ends were 10 bases for V and 6 bases for J; bases not matched to a gene: 7. The CDR3 coding sequence is TGTGCCACCTGGACAGGGAGGGATGGCTACACCTTC. Protein sequence: CATWTGRDGYTF.

This sequence joins TRBV5-1 and TRBJ2-1; 7 nucleotides agree with TRBD1. This CDR3 is built from 15 residues. The V gene end was trimmed by 3 bases and the J gene end by 4 bases; junction bases not matched to a gene: 7. Germline CDR1 is SGHRS and CDR2 is YFSETQ. CDR3 nucleotides: TGCGCCAGCAGCTCGGCGGACAGGCCGTACAATGAGCAGTTCTTC. This encodes CASSSADRPYNEQFF.

This clone was counted between two and nine times. The chain employs TRBV10-3 and TRBJ2-2; TRBD1 might be the D (5 bases). V lost 4 bases and J 0 bases, leaving 6 bases between the germline ends. The CDR3 is 14 residues long. Germline V lookup: CDR1 ENHRY, CDR2 SYGVKD. The CDR3 bases are TGTGCCATCAGTGGGACAACGAACACCGGGGAGCTGTTTTTT. The encoded protein is CAISGTTNTGELFF.

CDR3 loop: CASSLGEGGNSPLHF. DNA for the CDR3: TGTGCCAGCAGCTTAGGGGAGGGAGGAAATTCACCCCTCCACTTT. This chain connects TRBV7-9 to TRBJ1-6; D remains ambiguous. The CDR3 covers 15 residues. The germline V gene has CDR1 SEHNR and CDR2 FQNEAQ (reference sequence). The V end was cut by 1 base, the J end by 7 bases, with 11 bases between.

This clone was observed a few times. The gene calls are TRBV7-2 and TRBJ1-1; D gene unclear. The germline gives CDR1 SGHTA, CDR2 FQGNSA. Trimming took off 3 bases at V and 4 bases at J, with 18 bases between the two ends. The length of the CDR3 is 16 residues. The CDR3 coding sequence is TGTGCCAGCAGCTTGTTTGCTCCCTCCACCGGCACTGAAGCTTTCTTT. Its translation is CASSLFAPSTGTEAFF.

This clone has only a few counts. This chain uses TRBV5-6 with TRBJ2-4, with 7 bases identical to TRBD1. The CDR3 is 13 residues long. CDR1 is SGHDT, CDR2 YYEEEE, per germline. The V gene end was trimmed by 4 bases and the J gene end by 6 bases; junction bases not matched to a gene: 4. CDR3 bases: TGTGCCAGCAGCCTGACAGGGCCAAACATTCAGTACTTC. It encodes CASSLTGPNIQYF. The variable domain in full, with the rest retrieved from reference TRBV5-6 and TRBJ2-4, is DAGVTQSPTHLIKTRGQQVTLRCSPKSGHDTVSWYQQALGQGPQFIFQYYEEEERQRGNFPDRFSGHQFPNYSSELNVNALLLGDSALYLCASSLTGPNIQYFGAGTRLSVL.

This clone has only a few counts. The rearrangement joins TRBV5-1 to TRBJ1-1; maybe TRBD1 (5 bases). V was trimmed by 5 bases and J by 2 bases, leaving 7 bases between them. The CDR3 loop spans 12 amino acids. CDR1 SGHRS and CDR2 YFSETQ come from the germline V gene. The CDR3 here is CASSTGNTEAFF. Written as DNA, the CDR3 is TGCGCCAGCAGTACAGGAAACACTGAAGCTTTCTTT.